The count of the clone carrying this T cell receptor (beta chain) is one. Its antigen is undetermined. This specimen belongs to a study of cytomegalovirus exposure and HLA in healthy donors. Although they were nominally healthy when sampled, donors likely had unrecorded immune exposures. PCR primers comprised 60 Vbeta and 13 Jbeta primers. Using immunoSEQ multiplex PCR, the repertoire was profiled, and TCRdb retains in-frame clones only, with some absent. The table includes about 130,000 clones, over 80% detected once. The germline gives CDR1 GTSNPN, CDR2 SVGIG (reference sequence). The CDR3 consists of 14 residues. The V and J ends lost 0 bases and 11 bases respectively, with 19 bases between them. The study's findings and limits: It was reported that TCR beta sequences correctly inferred the HLA-A and HLA-B alleles for most subjects. Reportedly, a later analysis found an Asian-associated ancestry cluster had fewer N-insertions than the approximately 700-donor mean.

The origin of this receptor is a man younger than 35 in good health and CMV-seropositive. V and J are TRBV30 and TRBJ1-2; possibly TRBD1 for D (6 bases). Sequenced sample: PBMCs. This chain's CDR3 is CAWSVSGGVLRYTF. CDR3 bases: TGTGCCTGGAGTGTTTCGGGGGGCGTTCTTAGATACACCTTC.